What follows are 26 T cell receptor beta chains derived from one specimen sequenced in a study of blood T cell repertoires in COVID-19. Sequencing used immunoSEQ multiplex PCR; TCRdb keeps in-frame clones, though not all of them. The table shows more than 70,000 clones, with 80% to 90% occurring only once. Material: peripheral blood. The receptors here all came from an elderly woman with acute or convalescent COVID-19.

This clone was found once. The chain carries TRBV15 and TRBJ2-7, with 7 bases matching TRBD1. This CDR3 comprises 16 residues. Trimming cost V 3 bases and J 3 bases; bases outside gene matches: 11. The V gene's germline CDR1 is LNHNV and CDR2 YYDKDF (reference sequence). CDR3 region: CATSSLTTGRHYEQYF. The CDR3 bases are TGTGCCACCAGCAGCCTGACGACAGGGCGACACTACGAGCAGTACTTC.

The gene calls are TRBV2 and TRBJ1-4, with 9 nucleotides matching TRBD1. CDR1 is SNHLY and CDR2 is FYNNEI in the germline V gene. The CDR3 is 15 amino acids. Unmatched junction bases numbered 4, after V lost 5 bases and J lost 3 bases. The CDR3 sequence: CASSLTGGANEKLFF. In DNA form, the CDR3 reads TGTGCCAGCAGTTTGACAGGGGGAGCTAATGAAAAACTGTTTTTT.

The chain carries TRBV5-1 and TRBJ2-7; D not resolved. V dropped 0 bases and J dropped 3 bases, with 10 bases sitting between them. Germline V gene lookup returns CDR1 SGHRS and CDR2 YFSETQ. The CDR3 is made up of 14 amino acids. CDR3 sequence: CASSLVQTNYEQYF. CDR3 DNA: TGCGCCAGCAGCTTGGTCCAAACAAACTACGAGCAGTACTTC.

The V gene is TRBV6-1, the J gene TRBJ2-1; maybe TRBD2 (5 bases). Trimming stripped 0 bases from V and 9 bases from J, with 18 bases between. This CDR3 is 16 amino acids long. CDR1 is MNHNS and CDR2 is SASEGT in the germline V gene. The CDR3 reads CASSEAGPVGRGEQFF. The CDR3 nucleotides read TGTGCCAGCAGTGAAGCAGGGCCCGTCGGACGGGGTGAGCAGTTCTTC.

J is TRBJ2-7 and V is TRBV5-6; the match to TRBD1 covers 7 bases. Germline values: CDR1 SGHDT, CDR2 YYEEEE. This CDR3 comprises 15 residues. The junction had 7 bases not matched to a gene; V was cut back by 3 bases and J by 1 base. CDR3 protein: CASSSPGTDSYEQYF. CDR3 coding DNA: TGTGCCAGCAGCTCCCCCGGGACAGATTCCTACGAGCAGTACTTC.

The chain recombines TRBV7-2 with TRBJ2-1; D is perhaps TRBD1 (5 bases). The germline V gene encodes CDR1 SGHTA and CDR2 FQGNSA. There are 13 residues in the CDR3. V lost 5 bases and J 9 bases, leaving 14 bases between the germline ends. The CDR3 loop reads CASSPLGQSEQFF. The CDR3 region has the DNA TGTGCCAGCAGCCCGCTGGGGCAGAGTGAGCAGTTCTTC. The full variable domain, completed using reference TRBV7-2 and TRBJ2-1, is GAGVSQSPSNKVTEKGKDVELRCDPISGHTALYWYRQSLGQGLEFLIYFQGNSAPDKSGLPSDRFSAERTGGSVSTLTIQRTQQEDSAVYLCASSPLGQSEQFFGPGTRLTVL.

V usage is TRBV3-1 (or the pseudogene TRBV3-2) and J usage is TRBJ2-7; 9 bases fit TRBD1. The CDR3 totals 15 residues. V shed 4 bases, J shed 4 bases, and the junction held 8 bases outside the gene matches. Germline values: CDR1 LGHDT, CDR2 YNNKEL (reference sequence). CDR3 DNA: TGTGCCAGCAGCCTAACGGGACAGGGAAAATACGAGCAGTACTTC. This sequence encodes CASSLTGQGKYEQYF.

V and J are TRBV7-3 and TRBJ1-4, with D tentatively TRBD1 (6 bases). The length of the CDR3 is 15 residues. Per germline, CDR1 SGHTA and CDR2 FQGTGA. V dropped 1 base and J dropped 4 bases, with 10 bases sitting between them. The CDR3 reads CASSLNGGFNEKLFF. The DNA of the CDR3 is TGTGCCAGCAGCTTAAATGGGGGCTTTAATGAAAAACTGTTTTTT.

The V gene is TRBV18, the J gene TRBJ2-3; D is undetermined. V shed 0 bases and J shed 6 bases, with 7 bases lying between them. CDR1 and CDR2 (germline): KGHSH, LQKENI. The CDR3 contains 13 residues. The CDR3 coding sequence is TGTGCCAGCTCACCACCCTCCCGGGATACGCAGTATTTT. This encodes CASSPPSRDTQYF.

The V call is TRBV3-1 (or the pseudogene TRBV3-2), the J call TRBJ2-2; D is perhaps TRBD2 (6 bases). Germline V gene data show CDR1 as LGHDT and CDR2 as YNNKEL (reference sequence). V was cut by 2 bases and J by 4 bases, with 11 bases left in between. The CDR3 has 15 amino acids. The CDR3 sequence: CASSQLGGGTGELFF. DNA for the CDR3: TGTGCCAGCAGCCAACTGGGGGGTGGCACCGGGGAGCTGTTTTTT.

V usage is TRBV28 and J usage is TRBJ2-5, with D possibly matching TRBD1 (6 bases). V was pared by 7 bases and J by 0 bases, with 24 bases between. CDR3 length: 18 residues. Looked up from germline, CDR1 is MDHEN and CDR2 is SYDVKM. CDR3 coding DNA: TGTGCCAGCACAAGGTCGGGGTTTCAGGGGCCGAACCAAGAGACCCAGTACTTC. This gives the protein CASTRSGFQGPNQETQYF.

This rearrangement joins TRBV27 to TRBJ1-2; 9 nucleotides align to TRBD1. This CDR3 is built from 15 residues. CDR1 is MNHEY and CDR2 is SMNVEV in the germline V gene (reference sequence). V lost 6 bases and J lost 2; bases outside the gene matches: 7. DNA of the CDR3: TGTGCCAGCAGGGCTCCGGGACAGGGAAACTATGGCTACACCTTC. Its translation: CASRAPGQGNYGYTF.

The chain joins TRBV28 to TRBJ2-3; 11 bases fit TRBD1. The V gene's germline CDR1 is MDHEN and CDR2 SYDVKM. With 3 bases clipped from V and 6 bases from J, the junction kept 11 bases outside the gene matches. The CDR3 spans 17 residues. The CDR3 sequence is CASSFPAGTGGSDTQYF. In DNA, the CDR3 is TGTGCCAGCAGTTTTCCCGCAGGGACAGGGGGATCGGATACGCAGTATTTT.

The rearrangement uses TRBV7-8 and TRBJ2-3, with 12 bases identical to TRBD2. From germline, CDR1 is SGHVS and CDR2 FQNEAQ. V trimming: 0 bases; J trimming: 6 bases; junction bases outside the gene matches: 7. This CDR3 is 17 amino acids long. CDR3 in DNA: TGTGCCAGCAGCTTAGCGTCGCTAGCGGGGGGGTCCGATACGCAGTATTTT. It specifies CASSLASLAGGSDTQYF.

This chain joins TRBV27 and TRBJ2-1; TRBD1 agrees at 11 bases. The CDR3 contains 16 residues. V gave up 1 base and J gave up 6 bases; unmatched junction bases: 5. Germline CDR1 reads MNHEY; CDR2 reads SMNVEV (reference sequence). Here the CDR3 reads CASSLLAGQGGNEQFF. The CDR3 DNA is TGTGCCAGCAGTTTATTGGCGGGACAGGGGGGCAATGAGCAGTTCTTC.

The chain recombines TRBV7-8 with TRBJ2-5; 7 nucleotides align to TRBD1. Germline CDR1 reads SGHVS; CDR2 reads FQNEAQ. This CDR3 comprises 17 residues. The V segment lost 4 bases and the J segment 1 base; nucleotides outside the gene matches: 12. The CDR3 here is CASSSTSGTDLQETQYF. CDR3 coding DNA: TGTGCCAGCAGCTCAACTTCCGGGACAGACCTCCAAGAGACCCAGTACTTC.

The chain joins TRBV11-2 to TRBJ2-7, with TRBD2 matching over 10 bases. This CDR3 is built from 15 residues. Germline lookup yields CDR1 SGHAT and CDR2 FQNNGV. J lost 0 bases, V lost 5 bases, and 4 bases had no gene match. Here the CDR3 DNA reads TGTGCCAGCAGCCCAGCGGGGGGGCCCTCCTACGAGCAGTACTTC. Translated, it gives CASSPAGGPSYEQYF.

The chain employs TRBV28 and TRBJ1-1; D perhaps matches TRBD1 (6 bases). V shed 6 bases and J shed 8 bases, with 13 bases lying between them. Germline V lookup: CDR1 MDHEN, CDR2 SYDVKM. CDR3 size: 12 residues. CDR3 bases: TGTGCCAGCAGGGGAACCACAGGGGAAGCTTTCTTT. It codes for CASRGTTGEAFF. The whole variable domain, remainder taken from reference TRBV28 and TRBJ1-1, is DVKVTQSSRYLVKRTGEKVFLECVQDMDHENMFWYRQDPGLGLRLIYFSYDVKMKEKGDIPEGYSVSREKKERFSLILESASTNQTSMYLCASRGTTGEAFFGQGTRLTVV.

The chain recombines TRBV11-3 with TRBJ2-1; D may be TRBD2 (5 bases). There are 16 residues in the CDR3. Between the trimmed V and J ends, which lost 0 bases and 0 bases, there was a span of 9 bases. Germline V CDR1 and CDR2: SGHNT, YENEEA. CDR3 protein: CASSLERGYSYNEQFF. CDR3 coding DNA: TGTGCCAGCAGCTTAGAACGGGGATACTCCTACAATGAGCAGTTCTTC.

As concerns this clone: One end of the junction does not line up with germline, which may come from a read error. The CDR3 DNA follows: TGTGCCAGCAGTTTTTCCCGGAGGGGCGGGGGAACCGATTTT. Amino acids: CASSFSRRGGGTDF. The chain uses TRBV6-5 and TRBJ1-1, with D perhaps matching TRBD1 (5 bases). Germline-derived CDR1 and CDR2 are MNHEY and SVGAGI. The CDR3 is 14 amino acids.

The genes are TRBV24-1 and TRBJ2-5, with TRBD1 identical over 8 bases. The V segment lost 4 bases and the J segment 4 bases; nucleotides outside the gene matches: 10. Germline values: CDR1 KGHDR, CDR2 SFDVKD. This CDR3 contains 16 residues. The CDR3 loop reads CATSDTTGARGETQYF. In DNA form, the CDR3 reads TGTGCCACCAGTGACACGACAGGGGCGCGGGGAGAGACCCAGTACTTC.

The chain uses TRBV5-1 and TRBJ2-2; 10 positions agree with TRBD2. From germline, CDR1 is SGHRS and CDR2 YFSETQ. The CDR3 spans 19 residues. The junction had 18 bases not matched to a gene; V was cut back by 4 bases and J by 6 bases. As DNA, the CDR3 is TGCGCCAGCAGCCTCGGGGCTAGCGGGGGTTGGTTCGGTGCCGGGGAGCTGTTTTTT. It specifies CASSLGASGGWFGAGELFF.

This chain joins TRBV6-5 and TRBJ1-6, with D tentatively TRBD1 (6 bases). CDR3 length equals 13 residues. CDR1 MNHEY and CDR2 SVGAGI come from the germline V gene. The V gene lost 8 bases and the J gene lost 10 bases, with 15 bases spanning the gap. CDR3 DNA sequence: TGTGCCAGCGGGACAACCGGGGAGTCACCCCTCCACTTT. This translates into CASGTTGESPLHF.

The chain uses TRBV3-1 (or the pseudogene TRBV3-2) and TRBJ1-3; no clear D gene. CDR1 and CDR2 from the germline V gene are LGHDT and YNNKEL (reference sequence). Trimming took off 4 bases at V and 0 bases at J, with 7 bases between the two ends. This CDR3 contains 14 residues. Here the CDR3 DNA reads TGTGCCAGCAGCCCCCGCGGCTCTGGAAACACCATATATTTT. It is translated as CASSPRGSGNTIYF.

The V and J genes are TRBV2 and TRBJ2-1, with D possibly matching TRBD1 (5 bases). The length of the CDR3 is 12 residues. Trimming took 6 bases from V and 10 from J, leaving 13 bases between them. The V gene's germline CDR1 is SNHLY and CDR2 FYNNEI. CDR3 region: CASSGQALEQFF. Here the CDR3 DNA reads TGTGCCAGCAGCGGACAAGCCCTGGAGCAGTTCTTC.

V is TRBV5-1 and J is TRBJ2-5, with a tentative D call TRBD2 (6 bases). This CDR3 contains 14 residues. Germline CDR1 SGHRS, CDR2 YFSETQ. V lost 0 bases to trimming and J lost 5 bases, with 11 bases between them. CDR3 in DNA: TGCGCCAGCAGCTTGGCCGTTCGGGGGGAGACCCAGTACTTC. Residues: CASSLAVRGETQYF.